These 20 T cell receptor beta chains originate from one sample sequenced in a study of T cell changes during pregnancy in multiple sclerosis. Sequencing used immunoSEQ multiplex PCR; TCRdb keeps in-frame clones, though not all of them. The sample includes about 75,000 clones, approximately 95% of them seen just once. Sequences were derived from CD4+ T cells from peripheral blood mononuclear cells, sampled after pregnancy. The receptors were sampled from a female donor with multiple sclerosis, enrolled in a pregnancy study.

V is TRBV14 and J is TRBJ2-7; D is possibly TRBD1 (6 bases). From germline, CDR1 is SGHDN and CDR2 FVKESK. Trimming stripped 4 bases from V and 6 bases from J, with 16 bases between. The CDR3 loop spans 14 amino acids. For the CDR3, the DNA is TGTGCCAGCAGCCTGAATACAGGGTCCGCCGAGCAGTACTTC. Protein sequence: CASSLNTGSAEQYF.

Remarks on this clone: At the DNA level, this CDR3 is encoded by other sequences in the same sample as well. The rearrangement uses TRBV2 and TRBJ2-7; 8 bases line up with TRBD1. The CDR3 has 14 amino acids. In germline, CDR1 is SNHLY, CDR2 FYNNEI. V gave up 5 bases and J gave up 4 bases; unmatched junction bases: 7. The CDR3 here is CASSSGTGDYEQYF. The CDR3 DNA reads TGTGCCAGCAGTTCCGGGACAGGAGATTACGAGCAGTACTTC. The full variable domain, completed using reference TRBV2 and TRBJ2-7, is EPEVTQTPSHQVTQMGQEVILRCVPISNHLYFYWYRQILGQKVEFLVSFYNNEISEKSEIFDDQFSVERPDGSNFTLKIRSTKLEDSAMYFCASSSGTGDYEQYFGPGTRLTVT.

This chain connects TRBV5-8 to TRBJ2-3; a possible D gene is TRBD1 (5 bases). V dropped 4 bases and J dropped 1 base, with 10 bases sitting between them. CDR1 and CDR2 (germline): SGHTS, YDEGEE. The CDR3 covers 14 residues. CDR3 region: CASSEGARTDTQYF. The CDR3 DNA follows: TGTGCCAGCAGCGAAGGGGCCCGCACAGATACGCAGTATTTT.

The chain employs TRBV2 and TRBJ2-3, with 11 bases aligning to TRBD2. This CDR3 is 18 amino acids long. Per germline, CDR1 SNHLY and CDR2 FYNNEI. Trimming took 0 bases from V and 5 from J; bases not matched to a gene: 10. The CDR3 nucleotides are TGTGCCAGCAGTGAAGCAAACAAACTAGCGGGAGTGGTAGATACGCAGTATTTT. Its translation is CASSEANKLAGVVDTQYF.

The J gene is TRBJ1-2, the V gene TRBV28; D is possibly TRBD1 (6 bases). CDR3 length equals 15 residues. V was pared by 5 bases and J by 6 bases, with 19 bases between. CDR1 is MDHEN, CDR2 SYDVKM, per germline. The CDR3 nucleotides read TGTGCCAGCAGTGGTGAACCGGGACACCGGAATGGCTACACCTTC. It yields the protein CASSGEPGHRNGYTF.

This chain connects TRBV5-1 to TRBJ2-7; 8 bases are a match to TRBD1. J gave up 0 bases and V 0 bases, and 14 bases lay outside the gene matches. CDR3 length: 19 residues. Germline V CDR1 and CDR2: SGHRS, YFSETQ. This CDR3 is CASSLDPGGVSLSSYEQYF. The CDR3 DNA reads TGCGCCAGCAGCTTGGATCCAGGGGGCGTTTCTCTGAGCTCCTACGAGCAGTACTTC.

This clone has just a few counts. The chain employs TRBV28 and TRBJ1-4; D gene ambiguous. V gave up 3 bases and J gave up 0 bases, with 5 bases separating them. Germline CDR1 reads MDHEN; CDR2 reads SYDVKM. The CDR3 has 14 amino acids. In DNA form, the CDR3 reads TGTGCCAGCAGTTTCATAGCAACTAATGAAAAACTGTTTTTT. The encoded protein is CASSFIATNEKLFF. Full variable domain (outside the CDR3, taken from reference TRBV28 and TRBJ1-4): DVKVTQSSRYLVKRTGEKVFLECVQDMDHENMFWYRQDPGLGLRLIYFSYDVKMKEKGDIPEGYSVSREKKERFSLILESASTNQTSMYLCASSFIATNEKLFFGSGTQLSVL.

The rearrangement links TRBV6-6 to TRBJ2-5, with a weak D call TRBD2 (5 bases). The J call is in doubt because the DNA end fits TRBJ2-7 better. The CDR3 is made up of 14 amino acids. Germline V gene sequence: CDR1 MNHNY, CDR2 SVGAGI (reference sequence). Here the CDR3 reads CASSYRGPRYEQYF. DNA for the CDR3: TGTGCCAGCAGTTACAGAGGGCCACGCTACGAGCAGTACTTC.

The V and J genes are TRBV28 and TRBJ1-2; 9 bases agree with TRBD1. Losses at the gene ends were 6 bases for V and 5 bases for J; bases not matched to a gene: 7. The CDR3 length is 14 residues. Germline CDR1 reads MDHEN; CDR2 reads SYDVKM. The CDR3 loop reads CASRTQGARYGYTF. CDR3 sequence (DNA): TGTGCCAGCAGAACACAGGGGGCAAGGTATGGCTACACCTTC.

The chain has TRBV28 and TRBJ2-5; weak D call: TRBD2 (5 bases). The CDR3 length is 13 residues. The V end lost 0 bases, the J end lost 3 bases, and 5 bases lay between the germline ends. Germline values: CDR1 MDHEN, CDR2 SYDVKM. The CDR3 loop is CASSLWGEETQYF. CDR3 DNA sequence: TGTGCCAGCAGTTTATGGGGAGAAGAGACCCAGTACTTC.

The chain carries TRBV6-1 and TRBJ1-1; D might be TRBD1 (5 bases). V was cut by 3 bases and J by 1 base, with 6 bases left in between. This CDR3 has 13 residues. CDR1 MNHNS and CDR2 SASEGT come from the germline V gene. For the CDR3, the DNA is TGTGCCAGCAGTGATGACAGGAACACTGAAGCTTTCTTT. Amino acids: CASSDDRNTEAFF.

The chain carries TRBV29-1 and TRBJ2-1, with 7 bases that match TRBD2. V lost 4 bases and J lost 3; bases outside the gene matches: 15. Germline CDR1 and CDR2: SQVTM and ANQGSEA. This CDR3 has 17 residues. As DNA, the CDR3 is TGCAGCGTTGGGATCGGGGGGAGTGCCGCGAACTACAATGAGCAGTTCTTC. This encodes CSVGIGGSAANYNEQFF.

V is TRBV6-6 and J is TRBJ2-3; 9 positions agree with TRBD1. Germline lookup yields CDR1 MNHNY and CDR2 SVGAGI (reference sequence). The ends lost 0 bases at V and 1 base at J; junction bases unmatched: 2. The CDR3 sequence is 16 residues long. CDR3: CASSYSQGAGTDTQYF. In DNA, the CDR3 is TGTGCCAGCAGTTACTCACAGGGGGCGGGCACAGATACGCAGTATTTT.

The gene calls are TRBV9 and TRBJ2-3; tentative D call: TRBD1 (5 bases). V was cut by 4 bases and J by 5 bases, with 17 bases left in between. Germline loops: CDR1 SGDLS, CDR2 YYNGEE. This CDR3 has 15 residues. The CDR3 sequence is CASSPTGGFGDTQYF. DNA of the CDR3: TGTGCCAGCAGCCCAACAGGTGGGTTTGGAGATACGCAGTATTTT.

The J gene is TRBJ2-1, the V gene TRBV5-4, with 14 bases aligning to TRBD2. This CDR3 is 16 amino acids long. Germline V CDR1 and CDR2: SGHNT, YYREEE (reference sequence). V shed 4 bases and J 7 bases; nucleotides not matched to a gene: 7. DNA for the CDR3: TGTGCCAGCAGCGCCACGGGACTAGCGGGAGTGAATGAGCAGTTCTTC. Its translation: CASSATGLAGVNEQFF.

The V call is TRBV19, the J call TRBJ2-5; D possibly corresponds to TRBD2 (5 bases). The CDR3 covers 16 residues. V was shortened by 5 bases and J by 3 bases, with 19 bases between the two germline ends. Germline CDR1 is LNHDA and CDR2 is SQIVND (reference sequence). CDR3 amino acids: CASSLSSRRGKETQYF. Here the CDR3 DNA reads TGTGCCAGTAGTCTCTCCTCCCGTCGGGGAAAAGAGACCCAGTACTTC.

This clone was seen only a few times. CDR3 amino acids: CASSYDRGIYGYTF. The CDR3 coding sequence is TGTGCCAGCAGTTACGACAGGGGAATCTATGGCTACACCTTC. The chain uses TRBV6-6 and TRBJ1-2, with 8 bases matching TRBD1. Germline V CDR1 and CDR2: MNHNY, SVGAGI (reference sequence). The CDR3 is 14 residues long. The J segment lost 4 bases and the V segment lost 2 bases, leaving 3 bases of the junction unmatched.

DNA of the CDR3: TGTGCCAGTAGTACCCTAGACAGGGGTATGGGTCAGCCCCAGCATTTT. It yields the protein CASSTLDRGMGQPQHF. This rearrangement joins TRBV19 to TRBJ1-5; 8 nucleotides match TRBD1. V gave up 4 bases and J gave up 6 bases; unmatched junction bases: 11. In germline, CDR1 is LNHDA, CDR2 SQIVND (reference sequence). The CDR3 loop spans 16 amino acids.

This clone was counted once. The rearrangement links TRBV19 to TRBJ1-5; D might be TRBD1 (5 bases). The CDR3 is made up of 15 amino acids. The V gene lost 8 bases and the J gene lost 0 bases, with 14 bases spanning the gap. The germline V gene encodes CDR1 LNHDA and CDR2 SQIVND (reference sequence). In DNA, the CDR3 is TGTGCCAGTGGACCTCAGGGAAATAGCAATCAGCCCCAGCATTTT. Its translation is CASGPQGNSNQPQHF. The entire variable domain, with the rest obtained from reference TRBV19 and TRBJ1-5, is as follows: DGGITQSPKYLFRKEGQNVTLSCEQNLNHDAMYWYRQDPGQGLRLIYYSQIVNDFQKGDIAEGYSVSREKKESFPLTVTSAQKNPTAFYLCASGPQGNSNQPQHFGDGTRLSIL.

V usage is TRBV5-1 and J usage is TRBJ2-6; D possibly corresponds to TRBD2 (5 bases). The V and J ends lost 4 bases and 0 bases respectively, with 11 bases between them. In germline, CDR1 is SGHRS, CDR2 YFSETQ. There are 16 residues in the CDR3. The CDR3 loop reads CASSLARGSGANVLTF. CDR3 DNA: TGCGCCAGCAGCCTGGCTCGGGGCTCTGGGGCCAACGTCCTGACTTTC.